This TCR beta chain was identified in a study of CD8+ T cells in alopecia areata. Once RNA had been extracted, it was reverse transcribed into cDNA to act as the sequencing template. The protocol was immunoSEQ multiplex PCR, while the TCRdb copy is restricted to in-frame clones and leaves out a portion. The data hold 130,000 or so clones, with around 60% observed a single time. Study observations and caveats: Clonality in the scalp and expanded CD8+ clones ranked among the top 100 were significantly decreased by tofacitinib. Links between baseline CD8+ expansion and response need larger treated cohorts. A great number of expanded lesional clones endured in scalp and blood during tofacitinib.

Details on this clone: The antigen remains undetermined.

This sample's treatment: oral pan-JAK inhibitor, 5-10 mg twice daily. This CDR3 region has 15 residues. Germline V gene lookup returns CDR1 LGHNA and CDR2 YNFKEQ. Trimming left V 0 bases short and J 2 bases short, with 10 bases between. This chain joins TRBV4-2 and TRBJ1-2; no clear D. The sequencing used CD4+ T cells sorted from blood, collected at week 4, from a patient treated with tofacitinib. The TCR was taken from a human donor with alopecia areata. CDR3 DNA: TGTGCCAGCAGCCAAGAATCTGCGGGCAACTATGGCTACACCTTC. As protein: CASSQESAGNYGYTF.